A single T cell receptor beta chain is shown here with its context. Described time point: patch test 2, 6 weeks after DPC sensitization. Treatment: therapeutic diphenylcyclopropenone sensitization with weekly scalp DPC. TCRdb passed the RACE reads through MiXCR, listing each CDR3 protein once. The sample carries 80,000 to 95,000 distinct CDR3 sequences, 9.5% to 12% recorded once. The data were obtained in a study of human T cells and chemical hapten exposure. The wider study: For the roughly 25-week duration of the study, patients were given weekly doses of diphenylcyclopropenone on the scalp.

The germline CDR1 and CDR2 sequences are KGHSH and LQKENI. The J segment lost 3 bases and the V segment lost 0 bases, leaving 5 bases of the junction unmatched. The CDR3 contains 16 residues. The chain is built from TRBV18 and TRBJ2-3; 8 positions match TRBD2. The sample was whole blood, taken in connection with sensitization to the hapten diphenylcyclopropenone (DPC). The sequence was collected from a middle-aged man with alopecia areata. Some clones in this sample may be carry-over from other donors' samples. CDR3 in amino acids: CASSPPTQRETDTQYF. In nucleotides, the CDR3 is TGTGCCAGCTCACCACCGACCCAGCGGGAGACAGATACGCAGTATTTT. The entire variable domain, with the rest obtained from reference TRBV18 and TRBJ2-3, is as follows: NAGVMQNPRHLVRRRGQEARLRCSPMKGHSHVYWYRQLPEEGLKFMVYLQKENIIDESGMPKERFSAEFPKEGPSILRIQQVVRGDSAAYFCASSPPTQRETDTQYFGPGTRLTVL.